Each of the 26 T cell receptor beta chains below was sequenced from the same sample in a study of shared clonotypes between healthy human individuals. The protocol was immunoSEQ multiplex PCR, while the TCRdb copy is restricted to in-frame clones and leaves out a portion. The table has some 500,000 clones, roughly 85% seen once. The source material was PBMCs. These receptors were collected from a woman between 40 and 55 years old in good health. Some clones in this sample may be carry-over from other donors' samples.

The J gene is TRBJ2-5, the V gene TRBV2, with 7 nucleotides matching TRBD2. J lost 5 bases, V lost 7 bases, and 7 bases had no gene match. Germline V gene lookup returns CDR1 SNHLY and CDR2 FYNNEI. This CDR3 spans 13 amino acids. The CDR3: CASTLFGGETQYF. DNA for the CDR3: TGTGCCAGCACCCTTTTCGGGGGGGAGACCCAGTACTTC. Complete variable domain (other parts from reference TRBV2 and TRBJ2-5): EPEVTQTPSHQVTQMGQEVILRCVPISNHLYFYWYRQILGQKVEFLVSFYNNEISEKSEIFDDQFSVERPDGSNFTLKIRSTKLEDSAMYFCASTLFGGETQYFGPGTRLLVL.

This chain connects TRBV7-2 to TRBJ1-5, with D maybe TRBD1 (5 bases). Germline CDR1 SGHTA, CDR2 FQGNSA. Between the trimmed V and J ends, which lost 1 base and 5 bases, there was a span of 9 bases. This CDR3 is built from 14 residues. CDR3 in DNA: TGTGCCAGCAGCTTAGAATGGGGCGATCAGCCCCAGCATTTT. Translating it yields CASSLEWGDQPQHF.

The chain employs TRBV7-2 and TRBJ2-6; 12 bases line up with TRBD2. Germline-derived CDR1 and CDR2 are SGHTA and FQGNSA. V was clipped by 5 bases and J by 2 bases; unmatched bases: 4. CDR3 length: 17 amino acids. For the CDR3, the DNA is TGTGCCAGCAGCCGAACTAGCGGGAGGACTGGGGCCAACGTCCTGACTTTC. This encodes CASSRTSGRTGANVLTF.

The chain has TRBV4-3 and TRBJ2-1; 7 nucleotides agree with TRBD2. The CDR3 has 18 amino acids. The germline CDR1 and CDR2 sequences are LGHNA and YSLEER. The junction had 13 bases not matched to a gene; V was cut back by 0 bases and J by 5 bases. The CDR3 sequence is CASSQDLTSPVPNNEQFF. The CDR3 nucleotides are TGCGCCAGCAGCCAAGATTTGACTAGCCCCGTACCCAACAATGAGCAGTTCTTC.

The rearrangement uses TRBV29-1 and TRBJ1-1; D uncertain. Looked up from germline, CDR1 is SQVTM and CDR2 is ANQGSEA. The CDR3 runs 15 residues. With 4 bases removed from V and 3 bases from J, the gap between germline ends came to 18 bases. The CDR3: CSVVVKAPWDTEAFF. CDR3 bases: TGCAGCGTTGTGGTTAAGGCTCCCTGGGACACTGAAGCTTTCTTT.

In its sample, this clone was seen once. The V and J genes are TRBV6-1 and TRBJ2-2, with D unclear. V gave up 3 bases and J gave up 5 bases, with 7 bases separating them. The CDR3 runs 13 residues. The germline CDR1 and CDR2 sequences are MNHNS and SASEGT. CDR3 residues: CASSDFSTGELFF. The CDR3 DNA reads as TGTGCCAGCAGTGATTTCTCAACCGGGGAGCTGTTTTTT.

This chain links TRBV7-9 with TRBJ2-7, with 8 bases matching TRBD1. The CDR3 has 13 residues. The germline V gene has CDR1 SEHNR and CDR2 FQNEAQ (reference sequence). Unmatched junction bases numbered 4, after V lost 7 bases and J lost 2 bases. The CDR3 spells CASTRTGTYEQYF. The CDR3 nucleotides are TGTGCCAGCACCCGGACAGGGACCTACGAGCAGTACTTC.

The chain uses TRBV10-1 and TRBJ2-3; a possible D gene is TRBD2 (6 bases). Between the trimmed V and J ends, which lost 8 bases and 1 base, there was a span of 10 bases. The germline V gene has CDR1 WNHNN and CDR2 SYGVQD (reference sequence). CDR3 length: 13 residues. The CDR3 DNA sequence: TGCGCCAGCGGGGGGATACGCACAGATACGCAGTATTTT. The encoded protein is CASGGIRTDTQYF.

This chain links TRBV6-1 with TRBJ1-3, with 8 positions matching TRBD1. After removal of 4 bases from V and 4 bases from J, the junction contained 3 bases not matched to a gene. Germline V gene lookup returns CDR1 MNHNS and CDR2 SASEGT. CDR3 length: 14 residues. CDR3 region: CASSARDRGNTIYF. Written as DNA, the CDR3 is TGTGCCAGCAGTGCGCGGGACAGGGGAAACACCATATATTTT.

CDR3 nucleotide sequence: TGTGCCAGCCAGACCGGGACAGGGGAAACCGGGGAGCTGTTTTTT. It yields the protein CASQTGTGETGELFF. The rearrangement links TRBV6-5 to TRBJ2-2; 10 bases match TRBD1. CDR3 length equals 15 residues. V lost 8 bases to trimming and J lost 5 bases; unmatched junction nucleotides: 8. Germline-derived CDR1 and CDR2 are MNHEY and SVGAGI.

The CDR3 loop reads CASSSGQSYEQYF. The DNA of the CDR3 is TGTGCCAGTAGTTCGGGACAATCCTACGAGCAGTACTTC. This chain joins TRBV19 and TRBJ2-7; maybe TRBD1 (6 bases). Germline assignment: CDR1 LNHDA and CDR2 SQIVND (reference sequence). V lost 5 bases to trimming and J lost 1 base, with 9 bases between them. This CDR3 is built from 13 residues.

This clone was recorded a few times. The rearrangement joins TRBV7-2 to TRBJ2-1; D might be TRBD2 (5 bases). The CDR3 sequence is 12 residues long. Germline CDR1 SGHTA, CDR2 FQGNSA. V shed 5 bases and J shed 10 bases, with 12 bases lying between them. CDR3 bases: TGTGCCAGCAGCGCTCCGGGGTCGGAGCAGTTCTTC. It is translated as CASSAPGSEQFF.

CDR3 coding DNA: TGTGCCTGGATCCAATCCGGGACGGGCATCTTGGGAGAGCAGTACTTC. Protein: CAWIQSGTGILGEQYF. This chain links TRBV30 with TRBJ2-7; perhaps D is TRBD1 or TRBD2 (5 bases each). CDR1 GTSNPN and CDR2 SVGIG come from the germline V gene (reference sequence). V lost 4 bases, J lost 7 bases, and 26 bases lay in between. CDR3 length: 16 amino acids. The entire variable domain, with the rest obtained from reference TRBV30 and TRBJ2-7, is as follows: SQTIHQWPATLVQPVGSPLSLECTVEGTSNPNLYWYRQAAGRGLQLLFYSVGIGQISSEVPQNLSASRPQDRQFILSSKKLLLSDSGFYLCAWIQSGTGILGEQYFGPGTRLTVT.

The chain has TRBV15 and TRBJ2-1; D might be TRBD1 (6 bases). V lost 2 bases, J lost 2 bases, and 16 bases lay in between. In germline, CDR1 is LNHNV, CDR2 YYDKDF (reference sequence). The CDR3 consists of 17 residues. This CDR3 is CATSRSGTLVAYNEQFF. The CDR3 bases are TGTGCCACCAGCAGATCTGGGACACTCGTAGCCTACAATGAGCAGTTCTTC.

This clone was observed a handful of times. The rearrangement uses TRBV5-5 and TRBJ2-7; 9 positions agree with TRBD1. J lost 11 bases, V lost 4 bases, and 7 bases had no gene match. The CDR3 covers 12 residues. The germline gives CDR1 SGHKS, CDR2 YYEKEE (reference sequence). The CDR3 spells CASSPDRGSEYF. CDR3 nucleotide sequence: TGTGCCAGCAGCCCGGACAGGGGTTCCGAGTACTTC. The variable domain in full, completed from reference TRBV5-5 and TRBJ2-7, reads DAGVTQSPTHLIKTRGQQVTLRCSPISGHKSVSWYQQVLGQGPQFIFQYYEKEERGRGNFPDRFSARQFPNYSSELNVNALLLGDSALYLCASSPDRGSEYFGPGTRLTVT.

This clone showed up just a few times. J is TRBJ2-5 and V is TRBV7-2, with 7 bases matching TRBD2. Germline assignment: CDR1 SGHTA and CDR2 FQGNSA. V lost 1 base and J lost 1; bases outside the gene matches: 9. The CDR3 sequence is 17 residues long. The CDR3 DNA follows: TGTGCCAGCAGCTTAGGCGTCCTGAGCGGGGCCCAAGAGACCCAGTACTTC. Amino acid sequence: CASSLGVLSGAQETQYF.

On this clone itself: Other DNA variants within this sample encode the same CDR3. V gene TRBV10-3 combines with J gene TRBJ1-2; 7 bases align to TRBD1. The germline V gene encodes CDR1 ENHRY and CDR2 SYGVKD. V lost 6 bases and J lost 8; bases outside the gene matches: 6. This CDR3 region has 12 residues. Here the CDR3 DNA reads TGTGCCATCAGCGCACAGGGGAACGGCTACACCTTC. This translates into CAISAQGNGYTF.

The chain carries TRBV13 and TRBJ2-1, with 11 positions matching TRBD2. The J segment lost 1 base and the V segment lost 4 bases, leaving 6 bases of the junction unmatched. The CDR3 runs 17 residues. The germline CDR1 and CDR2 sequences are PRHDT and FYEKMQ (reference sequence). The CDR3 protein is CASSSPRLAGSYNEQFF. The CDR3 bases are TGTGCCAGCAGCTCCCCCCGACTAGCGGGGTCCTACAATGAGCAGTTCTTC.

There are a few counts of this clone. This chain uses TRBV18 with TRBJ2-7; the D call may be TRBD1 or TRBD2 (7 bases each). The CDR3 sequence is 14 residues long. Trimming removed 5 bases from V and 2 bases from J, with 13 bases in between. Germline CDR1 reads KGHSH; CDR2 reads LQKENI. CDR3 protein: CASSAAGQTYEQYF. CDR3 DNA: TGTGCCAGCTCAGCAGCGGGACAGACCTACGAGCAGTACTTC.

This clone occurred a few times. The chain joins TRBV2 to TRBJ2-3; 11 nucleotides align to TRBD2. CDR1 and CDR2 from the germline V gene are SNHLY and FYNNEI. This CDR3 is built from 15 residues. V trimming: 3 bases; J trimming: 5 bases; junction bases outside the gene matches: 4. The CDR3 region is CASSERLAGGDTQYF. The CDR3 nucleotides read TGTGCCAGCAGTGAGAGGCTAGCGGGAGGAGATACGCAGTATTTT. Drawing the rest from reference TRBV2 and TRBJ2-3, the complete variable domain is EPEVTQTPSHQVTQMGQEVILRCVPISNHLYFYWYRQILGQKVEFLVSFYNNEISEKSEIFDDQFSVERPDGSNFTLKIRSTKLEDSAMYFCASSERLAGGDTQYFGPGTRLTVL.

The chain recombines TRBV28 with TRBJ1-5; 10 nucleotides agree with TRBD1. The CDR3 length is 15 residues. The germline gives CDR1 MDHEN, CDR2 SYDVKM. The junction had 5 bases not matched to a gene; V was cut back by 4 bases and J by 5 bases. The CDR3 region is CASSYTGQGYQPQHF. The CDR3 region has the DNA TGTGCCAGCAGTTATACGGGACAGGGGTATCAGCCCCAGCATTTT.

The rearrangement links TRBV28 to TRBJ1-2; 8 bases map to TRBD1. J lost 3 bases, V lost 5 bases, and 8 bases had no gene match. The CDR3 covers 15 residues. Per the germline V gene, CDR1 is MDHEN and CDR2 is SYDVKM. CDR3 sequence reads: CASSPNDRGHYGYTF. In DNA form, the CDR3 reads TGTGCCAGCAGTCCCAACGACAGGGGACACTATGGCTACACCTTC.

The rearrangement joins TRBV5-1 to TRBJ2-5; the match to TRBD2 covers 9 bases. The CDR3 consists of 18 residues. V was pared by 2 bases and J by 2 bases, with 13 bases of the junction left unmatched. The germline CDR1 and CDR2 sequences are SGHRS and YFSETQ. The CDR3 DNA reads as TGCGCCAGCAGCTTCGGCATCCTAGCTAGCGGGACACAAGAGACCCAGTACTTC. Amino acids: CASSFGILASGTQETQYF.

This sequence joins TRBV28 and TRBJ1-5; a weak D match, TRBD1 (5 bases). The CDR3 is made up of 13 amino acids. With 10 bases removed from V and 2 bases from J, the gap between germline ends came to 12 bases. CDR1 is MDHEN, CDR2 SYDVKM, per germline. The CDR3 sequence is CANSGHGNQPQHF. The CDR3 DNA sequence: TGTGCCAATTCAGGGCATGGCAATCAGCCCCAGCATTTT.

The chain recombines TRBV30 with TRBJ1-2; TRBD1 is a possible D gene (5 bases). The CDR3 loop spans 15 amino acids. Germline CDR1 GTSNPN, CDR2 SVGIG (reference sequence). Trimming stripped 4 bases from V and 4 bases from J, with 19 bases between. The CDR3 nucleotides read TGTGCCTGGATCCTTCGTTTAGGGACGGCCTATGGCTACACCTTC. Encoded protein: CAWILRLGTAYGYTF.

The V and J genes are TRBV5-1 and TRBJ2-7, with 14 bases that match TRBD2. The junction had 5 bases not matched to a gene; V was cut back by 4 bases and J by 2 bases. The germline gives CDR1 SGHRS, CDR2 YFSETQ. CDR3 size: 16 residues. Here the CDR3 reads CASSLGTSGRTYEQYF. CDR3 in DNA: TGCGCCAGCAGCCTAGGGACTAGCGGGAGAACCTACGAGCAGTACTTC.